Listed below are T cell receptor beta chains from one sample, sequenced in a study of CD8 T cells in Susac syndrome. MiXCR was run by TCRdb on the immunoSEQ multiplex PCR reads, yielding one entry per CDR3 protein. In the table there are under 250,000 distinct CDR3 sequences, 80% to 95% of which are singletons. Material for sequencing was CD4+ T cells from PBMCs. These receptors were collected from a human donor with multiple sclerosis. Both conserved end residues are part of each CDR3. The D gene is left open where the match is weak.

d_gene	v_gene	j_gene	CDR3aa	CDR3nt
.	TRBV19	TRBJ1-1	CASSTVGSTEAFF	TGTGCCAGTAGCACCGTGGGCTCCACTGAAGCTTTCTTT
TRBD1	TRBV24-1	TRBJ2-3	CATSDFPPTGRRTDTQYF	TGTGCCACCAGTGATTTTCCTCCGACAGGGCGGCGCACAGATACGCAGTATTTT
.	TRBV3-1	TRBJ1-1	CASNRGLNTEAFF	TGTGCCAGCAATCGGGGGTTGAACACTGAAGCTTTCTTT
.	TRBV20-1	TRBJ2-5	CSATPRGETQYF	TGCAGTGCTACCCCTAGGGGGGAGACCCAGTACTTC
.	TRBV20-1	TRBJ1-1	CSARGLVLGAGTEAFF	TGCAGTGCTAGAGGTCTTGTGTTAGGGGCAGGCACTGAAGCTTTCTTT
.	TRBV9	TRBJ2-1	CASSDSYNEQFF	TGTGCCAGCAGCGACTCCTACAATGAGCAGTTCTTC
TRBD2	TRBV4-1	TRBJ2-1	CASKPGTSGRASEQFF	TGCGCCAGCAAGCCAGGGACTAGCGGGAGGGCGAGTGAGCAGTTCTTC
TRBD2	TRBV4-1	TRBJ2-4	CASSQGLAGGRQNIQYF	TGCGCCAGCAGCCAAGGACTAGCGGGGGGGCGTCAAAACATTCAGTACTTC
.	TRBV3-1	TRBJ1-4	CASSQVLAVATNEKLFF	TGTGCCAGCAGCCAAGTCCTGGCGGTTGCAACTAATGAAAAACTGTTTTTT
.	TRBV3-1	TRBJ2-5	CASREGQETQYF	TGTGCCAGCAGGGAGGGGCAAGAGACCCAGTACTTC
TRBD2	TRBV9	TRBJ2-3	CASSPGLVADTQYF	TGTGCCAGCAGCCCGGGACTAGTCGCAGATACGCAGTATTTT
.	TRBV7-7	TRBJ2-2	CASSLDPGANTGELFF	TGTGCTAGCAGCTTAGATCCCGGCGCGAACACCGGGGAGCTGTTTTTT
TRBD2	TRBV6-5	TRBJ2-1	CASKQGLAGGNEQFF	TGTGCCAGCAAGCAGGGACTAGCGGGAGGGAATGAGCAGTTCTTC
.	TRBV15	TRBJ1-4	CATSAVWGLNEKLFF	TGTGCCACCAGCGCGGTGTGGGGGCTTAATGAAAAACTGTTTTTT
TRBD2	TRBV20-1	TRBJ2-3	CSGRKLAGGTDTQYF	TGCAGCGGCAGAAAACTAGCGGGGGGCACAGATACGCAGTATTTT
.	TRBV11-2	TRBJ2-4	CASSKQGSRGLGTVAKNIQYF	TGTGCCAGCAGCAAACAGGGCTCGAGAGGCCTTGGAACCGTAGCCAAAAACATTCAGTACTTC
TRBD1	TRBV4-1	TRBJ1-2	CASSRPGTGTYGYTF	TGCGCCAGCAGCCGTCCCGGGACAGGTACCTATGGCTACACCTTC
.	TRBV11-2	TRBJ2-3	CASSLAGGFSTDTQYF	TGTGCCAGCAGCTTAGCCGGGGGTTTTAGCACAGATACGCAGTATTTT
TRBD2	TRBV12-5	TRBJ2-3	CASGLVLAGTTDTQYF	TGTGCTAGTGGTTTGGTACTAGCGGGGACCACAGATACGCAGTATTTT
TRBD2	TRBV14	TRBJ2-7	CASSYSGGTTEQYF	TGTGCCAGCAGCTATAGCGGGGGGACTACCGAGCAGTACTTC
.	TRBV7-8	TRBJ2-2	CASSSDWTGELFF	TGTGCCAGCAGCTCCGACTGGACCGGGGAGCTGTTTTTT
TRBD2	TRBV9	TRBJ2-3	CASSVLGTSGSDTQYF	TGTGCCAGCAGCGTATTAGGGACTAGCGGGTCAGATACGCAGTATTTT
.	TRBV18	TRBJ2-2	CASSPRGRFATGELFF	TGTGCCAGCTCACCACGTGGGAGGTTCGCCACCGGGGAGCTGTTTTTT
TRBD1	TRBV6-5	TRBJ2-7	CASSRQGHYEQYF	TGTGCCAGCAGTCGACAGGGGCACTACGAGCAGTACTTC
TRBD1	TRBV9	TRBJ2-2	CASSIGTATGELFF	TGTGCCAGCAGCATCGGGACAGCCACCGGGGAGCTGTTTTTT